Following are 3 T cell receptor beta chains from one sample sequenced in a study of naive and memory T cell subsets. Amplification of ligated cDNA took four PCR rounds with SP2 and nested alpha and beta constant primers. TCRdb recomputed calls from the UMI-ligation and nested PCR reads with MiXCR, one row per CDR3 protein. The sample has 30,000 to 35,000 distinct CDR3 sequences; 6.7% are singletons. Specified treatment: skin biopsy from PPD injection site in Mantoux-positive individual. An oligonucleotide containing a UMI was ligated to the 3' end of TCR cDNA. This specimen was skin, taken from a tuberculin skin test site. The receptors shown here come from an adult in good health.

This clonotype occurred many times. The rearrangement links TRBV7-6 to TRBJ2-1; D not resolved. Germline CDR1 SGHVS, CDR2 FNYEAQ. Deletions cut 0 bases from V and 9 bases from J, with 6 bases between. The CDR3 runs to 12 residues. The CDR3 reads CASSLARSEQFF. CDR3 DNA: TGTGCCAGCAGCTTAGCAAGGAGTGAGCAGTTCTTC.

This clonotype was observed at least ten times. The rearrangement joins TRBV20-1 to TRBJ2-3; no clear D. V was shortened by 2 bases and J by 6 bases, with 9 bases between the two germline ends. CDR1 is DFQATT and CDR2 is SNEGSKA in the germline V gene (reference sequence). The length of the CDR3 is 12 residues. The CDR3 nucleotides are TGCAGTGCTAGACGTCCCCAGGATACGCAGTATTTT. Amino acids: CSARRPQDTQYF.

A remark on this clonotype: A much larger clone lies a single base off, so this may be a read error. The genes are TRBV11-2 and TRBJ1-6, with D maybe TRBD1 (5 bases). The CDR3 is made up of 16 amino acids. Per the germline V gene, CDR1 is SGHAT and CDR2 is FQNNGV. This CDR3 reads CDSSLDRGGSNSPLHF. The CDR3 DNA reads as TGTGACAGCAGCTTAGATCGTGGGGGGTCGAATTCACCCCTCCACTTT.